The 21 T cell receptor beta chains reported below all come from one sample, sequenced in a study of T cell changes during pregnancy in multiple sclerosis. Sequencing was performed with immunoSEQ multiplex PCR; in TCRdb, only in-frame clones are kept and a portion is missing. The sample consists of some 99,000 clones, about 94% of them appearing once. Material: peripheral blood, obtained after pregnancy. Source of these receptors: a female donor with multiple sclerosis, enrolled in a pregnancy study.

The chain combines TRBV6-5 with TRBJ2-1; unclear D gene. V was shortened by 6 bases and J by 2 bases, with 8 bases between the two germline ends. The germline V gene has CDR1 MNHEY and CDR2 SVGAGI. CDR3 size: 13 residues. The CDR3 DNA is TGTGCCAGCAGCCCAGTTACCTACAATGAGCAGTTCTTC. Translation gives CASSPVTYNEQFF.

This rearrangement joins TRBV19 to TRBJ2-4; possible D gene TRBD2, 6 bases. V lost 2 bases to trimming and J lost 5 bases, with 13 bases between them. The CDR3 extends over 15 amino acids. Germline CDR1 LNHDA, CDR2 SQIVND (reference sequence). CDR3 nucleotides: TGTGCCAGTAGTATAACGGCGGGACCCCAAAACATTCAGTACTTC. It is translated as CASSITAGPQNIQYF.

As regards this clone: At one end, the junction sequence differs from germline, possibly due to a read error. V usage is TRBV4-3 and J usage is TRBJ1-2; the D is unclear. This CDR3 has 13 amino acids. Germline CDR1 LGHNA, CDR2 YSLEER. CDR3 residues: CASSQDRQAPLYF. CDR3 nucleotides: TGCGCCAGCAGCCAAGATCGGCAGGCACCTCTCTACTTC.

The chain is built from TRBV27 and TRBJ2-5, with TRBD1 matching over 10 bases. Losses at the gene ends were 5 bases for V and 4 bases for J; bases not matched to a gene: 7. This CDR3 contains 15 residues. CDR1 and CDR2 from the germline V gene are MNHEY and SMNVEV (reference sequence). The CDR3 here is CASSPGQGFGETQYF. The CDR3 nucleotides read TGTGCCAGCAGTCCGGGACAGGGGTTCGGAGAGACCCAGTACTTC.

This rearrangement joins TRBV27 to TRBJ2-2; D remains unclear. The germline CDR1 and CDR2 sequences are MNHEY and SMNVEV (reference sequence). V was pared by 2 bases and J by 8 bases, with 6 bases between. The CDR3 length is 12 residues. The CDR3 DNA follows: TGTGCCAGCAGTTTAGGGCCGGGGGAGCTGTTTTTT. It is translated as CASSLGPGELFF.

The V gene is TRBV5-4, the J gene TRBJ2-1, with D unresolved. V was trimmed by 0 bases and J by 0 bases, leaving 7 bases between them. This CDR3 comprises 15 residues. The germline CDR1 and CDR2 sequences are SGHNT and YYREEE (reference sequence). The CDR3 coding sequence is TGTGCCAGCAGCTTGGGGCAAAGCTCCTACAATGAGCAGTTCTTC. Translated: CASSLGQSSYNEQFF.

The genes are TRBV19 and TRBJ1-4; 8 bases match TRBD1. This CDR3 is built from 16 residues. J was trimmed by 3 bases and V by 3 bases; bases with no gene match: 6. In germline, CDR1 is LNHDA, CDR2 SQIVND (reference sequence). The CDR3: CASSIGQGASNEKLFF. The CDR3 DNA is TGTGCCAGTAGTATTGGTCAGGGGGCTTCTAATGAAAAACTGTTTTTT.

The V and J genes are TRBV5-1 and TRBJ2-1; 12 nucleotides align to TRBD2. V lost 2 bases to trimming and J lost 5 bases; unmatched junction nucleotides: 8. Germline CDR1 and CDR2: SGHRS and YFSETQ. This CDR3 is built from 17 residues. The CDR3, as DNA: TGCGCCAGCAGCTTCGGGCTAGCGGGAGGGTCGAACAATGAGCAGTTCTTC. Amino acids: CASSFGLAGGSNNEQFF.

The rearrangement links TRBV7-6 to TRBJ2-7; 11 nucleotides align to TRBD2. The CDR3 loop spans 15 amino acids. J was trimmed by 8 bases and V by 1 base; bases with no gene match: 7. Germline V gives CDR1 SGHVS, CDR2 FNYEAQ. This chain's CDR3 is CASSLGGLAAMKQYF. DNA for the CDR3: TGTGCCAGCAGCTTAGGGGGACTAGCGGCGATGAAGCAGTACTTC.

The genes are TRBV5-8 and TRBJ2-3, with TRBD2 matching 7 bases. Germline values: CDR1 SGHTS, CDR2 YDEGEE. Losses at the gene ends were 4 bases for V and 4 bases for J; bases not matched to a gene: 12. This CDR3 spans 16 amino acids. This CDR3 is CASSGRDYWSPDTQYF. CDR3 nucleotides: TGTGCCAGCAGCGGCCGGGACTACTGGTCCCCAGATACGCAGTATTTT.

The genes are TRBV4-1 and TRBJ2-5; 7 bases map to TRBD2. This CDR3 comprises 15 residues. Trimming at V came to 3 bases and at J to 1 base, leaving 5 bases not matched to a gene. CDR1 and CDR2 from the germline V gene are MGHRA and YSYEKL. The CDR3 sequence is CASSQAGTTQETQYF. The CDR3, as DNA: TGCGCCAGCAGCCAGGCCGGGACTACCCAAGAGACCCAGTACTTC.

The chain recombines TRBV10-3 with TRBJ2-7, with no clear D. In germline, CDR1 is ENHRY, CDR2 SYGVKD. Between the trimmed V and J ends, which lost 6 bases and 6 bases, there was a span of 18 bases. The CDR3 consists of 14 residues. This CDR3 reads CAISPKLSRGEQYF. The CDR3 DNA sequence: TGTGCCATCAGCCCTAAATTATCTCGCGGCGAGCAGTACTTC.

V is TRBV27 and J is TRBJ2-7; possible D gene TRBD2, 7 bases. This CDR3 comprises 16 residues. Germline assignment: CDR1 MNHEY and CDR2 SMNVEV (reference sequence). V lost 0 bases to trimming and J lost 4 bases, with 16 bases between them. The CDR3 sequence: CASSLSGAGRGYEQYF. The CDR3 bases are TGTGCCAGCAGTTTATCGGGGGCGGGGAGGGGGTACGAGCAGTACTTC.

DNA for the CDR3: TGCGCCAGCAGCCCTCTAGGGGCGGGAGGGCCTGGGTCCTACAATGAGCAGTTCTTC. It specifies CASSPLGAGGPGSYNEQFF. The chain is built from TRBV5-1 and TRBJ2-1; 9 bases are shared with TRBD2. Germline CDR1 reads SGHRS; CDR2 reads YFSETQ. CDR3 length: 19 amino acids. J lost 1 base, V lost 4 bases, and 15 bases had no gene match.

V is TRBV4-1 and J is TRBJ2-1; 12 bases agree with TRBD2. V trimming: 5 bases; J trimming: 6 bases; junction bases outside the gene matches: 11. Germline V CDR1 and CDR2: MGHRA, YSYEKL. The CDR3 has 17 residues. The CDR3 spells CASSSQAGLAGLNEQFF. In nucleotides, the CDR3 is TGCGCCAGCAGCTCCCAGGCGGGACTAGCGGGCCTCAATGAGCAGTTCTTC.

The rearrangement uses TRBV11-1 and TRBJ1-1; D unresolved. The CDR3 runs to 15 residues. Germline-derived CDR1 and CDR2 are SGHAT and FQDESV (reference sequence). Trimming stripped 3 bases from V and 1 base from J, with 12 bases between. CDR3 region: CASSLMRYRNTEAFF. DNA of the CDR3: TGTGCCAGCAGCTTGATGCGTTACAGGAACACTGAAGCTTTCTTT.

The CDR3 nucleotides read TGTGCCAGCAGCCAGGGACTGGTGGGACAAGAGACCCAGTACTTC. Translated: CASSQGLVGQETQYF. The chain joins TRBV7-9 to TRBJ2-5, with a possible D match to TRBD2 (6 bases). Looked up from germline, CDR1 is SEHNR and CDR2 is FQNEAQ (reference sequence). There are 15 residues in the CDR3. V shed 5 bases and J shed 2 bases, with 15 bases lying between them.

The rearrangement joins TRBV11-1 to TRBJ2-3; 9 bases line up with TRBD1. With 5 bases clipped from V and 4 bases from J, the junction kept 7 bases outside the gene matches. Germline lookup yields CDR1 SGHAT and CDR2 FQDESV (reference sequence). The CDR3 is 15 residues long. In DNA form, the CDR3 reads TGTGCCAGCAGCCCCCGGGACAGGGTAGCAGATACGCAGTATTTT. Its translation is CASSPRDRVADTQYF.

The V and J genes are TRBV27 and TRBJ2-7; 7 bases fit TRBD2. In germline, CDR1 is MNHEY, CDR2 SMNVEV (reference sequence). The ends lost 5 bases at V and 2 bases at J; junction bases unmatched: 9. The CDR3 runs 15 residues. CDR3 sequence (DNA): TGTGCCAGCAGTCAGGGTAGGGGACTAACCTACGAGCAGTACTTC. It is translated as CASSQGRGLTYEQYF.

The rearrangement joins TRBV5-6 to TRBJ1-1; D is unclear. With 4 bases removed from V and 2 bases from J, the gap between germline ends came to 9 bases. Germline V gene lookup returns CDR1 SGHDT and CDR2 YYEEEE. The CDR3 extends over 13 amino acids. The CDR3 loop is CASSRTTNTEAFF. DNA for the CDR3: TGTGCCAGCAGCCGAACAACCAACACTGAAGCTTTCTTT.

The CDR3, as DNA: TGTGCCAGCTCACCTTCTACAGGACACAATTCACCCCTCCACTTT. This encodes CASSPSTGHNSPLHF. V usage is TRBV18 and J usage is TRBJ1-6; maybe TRBD1 (5 bases). Per germline, CDR1 KGHSH and CDR2 LQKENI. V was pared by 3 bases and J by 7 bases, with 13 bases between. This CDR3 spans 15 amino acids.